This T cell receptor (beta chain) was documented in a study of CD8 T cells in Susac syndrome (dated by TCRdb to between 2019 and 2020). For context, the study as a whole: Among the sequenced Susac syndrome patients, about six had clinically active disease and fewer than ten were in clinical remission. At the time of blood withdrawal, Susac syndrome patients were either therapy-naive, taking corticosteroids (with some also receiving IVIg), or on IVIg alone. Repertoire sequencing was used to test whether CD8+ T cell activation and differentiation in Susac syndrome was antigen driven. The full study reports these points: No clonal expansion was detected in the CD4+ T cell repertoire of Susac syndrome patients. The number of individuals in the TCR sequencing and HLA analysis was acknowledged as relatively small.

The CDR3 measures 16 amino acids from cysteine to phenylalanine. Only the CDR3 DNA is retained, 48 bases long and in frame from the first base. As encoded in the germline V gene, CDR1 is SGDLS while CDR2 is YYNGEE. Relative to germline, V is 3 bases shorter and J is 5 bases shorter, with 20 bases between their ends. RNA was extracted using the RNeasy kit, and about 0.45 to 1 ug of the RNA was reverse transcribed with random hexamers. The immunoSEQ multiplex PCR assay, which covers 54 Vbeta and 13 Jbeta segments, was used to amplify TCR beta CDR3 regions. Bias from PCR amplification was corrected by using a synthetic template baseline for primer optimization and for computational correction. The study's processing was this. Reads were annotated to V, D and J genes per IMGT and analyzed with immunoSEQ Analyzer, keeping only productive sequences. Clonality was calculated as one minus the Shannon entropy normalized by log2 of the number of productive unique sequences. For each patient and control, public and private clones were evaluated within the 100 most prevalent clones. Clones were defined as Susac-specific when absent from the healthy and MS cohorts, from roughly 1,000 published viral clones and from other ImmuneACCESS disease sequences. TCRdb applied fastp at Q25 and MiXCR to the public reads, then kept only in-frame beta chains. Each entry is one CDR3 protein sequence, shown with its most common DNA and genes. These V and J calls rely on TCRdb rather than the paper's analysis. Here the sample has 80,000 or so distinct CDR3 sequences; more than 85% occur a single time. 0.4% to 0.55% of the sample lies in the top ten.

Peripheral blood CD8+ and CD4+ T cells from healthy donors, Susac syndrome patients and multiple sclerosis patients were profiled using high-throughput TCR beta sequencing. Recently defined diagnostic criteria for definite or probable disease were met by the Susac syndrome patients. CD8+ TEMRA cells were enriched by FACS, while bulk CD8+ and CD4+ T cells were purified by magnetic negative isolation. Blood was collected in EDTA tubes and processed within 24 hours, with PBMCs isolated through density gradient centrifugation. PBMCs destined for TCR sequencing were cryopreserved in liquid nitrogen and later thawed in a 37 °C water bath. Purity of sorted or isolated CD4+, CD8+ and CD8+ TEMRA cells was at least 90%. A remark on this clonotype: Its binding antigen is unknown. Base qualities were left out, and no much larger clone turns up one base away.

The TCR was taken from a human donor with Susac syndrome. The sequence is built from TRBV9 and TRBJ2-5; TRBD2 is a possible D gene, resting on 6 matching bases. The source material was CD4+ T cells from PBMCs. The DNA is as follows: TGTGCCAGCAGCGCCCGACCAATGAGTCGGGGGGAGACCCAGTACTTC. Translated, it gives CASSARPMSRGETQYF. The variable domain in full, with residues beyond the CDR3 obtained from the reference TRBV9 and TRBJ2-5 genes, is DSGVTQTPKHLITATGQRVTLRCSPRSGDLSVYWYQQSLDQGLQFLIQYYNGEERAKGNILERFSAQQFPDLHSELNLSSLELGDSALYFCASSARPMSRGETQYFGPGTRLLVL.